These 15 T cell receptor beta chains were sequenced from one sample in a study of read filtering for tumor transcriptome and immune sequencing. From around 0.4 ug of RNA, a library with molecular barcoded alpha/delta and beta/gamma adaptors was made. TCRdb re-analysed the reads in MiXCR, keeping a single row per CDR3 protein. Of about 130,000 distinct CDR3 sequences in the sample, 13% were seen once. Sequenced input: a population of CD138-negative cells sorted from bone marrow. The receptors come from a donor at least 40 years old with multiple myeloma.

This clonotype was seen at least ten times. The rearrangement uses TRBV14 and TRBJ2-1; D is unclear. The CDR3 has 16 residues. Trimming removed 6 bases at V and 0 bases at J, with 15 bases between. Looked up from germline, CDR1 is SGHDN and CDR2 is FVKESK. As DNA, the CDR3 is TGTGCCAGCAGTCCCCCAGGATTCGGCTCCTACAATGAGCAGTTCTTC. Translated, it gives CASSPPGFGSYNEQFF.

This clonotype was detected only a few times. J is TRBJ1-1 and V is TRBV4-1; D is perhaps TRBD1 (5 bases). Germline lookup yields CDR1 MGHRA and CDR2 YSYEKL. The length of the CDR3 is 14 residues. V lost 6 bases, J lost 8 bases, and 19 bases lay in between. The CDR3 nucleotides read TGCGCCAGCAGTCCGGGACCCCCGAGATGGGAAGCTTTCTTT. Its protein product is CASSPGPPRWEAFF.

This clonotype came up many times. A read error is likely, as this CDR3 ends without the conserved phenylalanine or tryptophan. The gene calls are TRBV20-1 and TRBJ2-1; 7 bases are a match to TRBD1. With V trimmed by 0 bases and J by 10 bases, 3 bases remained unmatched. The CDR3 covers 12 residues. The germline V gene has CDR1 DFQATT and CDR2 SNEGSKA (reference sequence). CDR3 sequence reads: CSARDDRAEQFS. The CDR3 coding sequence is TGCAGTGCTAGAGACGACAGGGCCGAGCAGTTCTCC.

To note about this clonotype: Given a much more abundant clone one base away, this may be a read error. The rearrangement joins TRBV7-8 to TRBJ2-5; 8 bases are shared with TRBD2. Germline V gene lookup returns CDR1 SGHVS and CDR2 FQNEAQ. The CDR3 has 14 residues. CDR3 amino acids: CASSLATSVETQHF. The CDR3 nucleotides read TGTGCCAGCAGCTTAGCGACTAGCGTGGAGACCCAGCACTTC.

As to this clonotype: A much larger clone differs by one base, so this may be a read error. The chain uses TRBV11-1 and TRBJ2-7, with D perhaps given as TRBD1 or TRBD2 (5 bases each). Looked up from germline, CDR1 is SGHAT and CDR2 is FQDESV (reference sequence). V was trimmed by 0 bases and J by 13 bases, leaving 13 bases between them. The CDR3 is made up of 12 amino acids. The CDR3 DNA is TGTGCCAGCAGCTTAGCAGGGGCGGGTATTTACTTC. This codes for CASSLAGAGIYF.

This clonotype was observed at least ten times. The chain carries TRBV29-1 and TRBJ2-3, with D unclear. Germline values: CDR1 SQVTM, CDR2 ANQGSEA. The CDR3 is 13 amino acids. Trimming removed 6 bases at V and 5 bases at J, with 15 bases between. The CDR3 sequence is CSVNVGRQDTQYF. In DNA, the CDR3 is TGCAGCGTCAACGTGGGCCGACAAGATACGCAGTATTTT.

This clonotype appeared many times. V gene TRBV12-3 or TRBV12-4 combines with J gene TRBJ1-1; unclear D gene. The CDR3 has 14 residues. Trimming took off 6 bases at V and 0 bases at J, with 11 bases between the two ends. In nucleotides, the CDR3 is TGTGCCAGCAGCCCCGGGTACATGAACACTGAAGCTTTCTTT. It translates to CASSPGYMNTEAFF.

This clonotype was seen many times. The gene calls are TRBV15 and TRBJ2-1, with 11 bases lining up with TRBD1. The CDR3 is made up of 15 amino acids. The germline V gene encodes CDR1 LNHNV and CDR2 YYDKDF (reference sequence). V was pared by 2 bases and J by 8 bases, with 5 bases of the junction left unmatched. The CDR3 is CATSRRTGGIYEQFF. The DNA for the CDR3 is TGTGCCACCAGCAGAAGGACAGGGGGCATCTATGAGCAGTTCTTC.

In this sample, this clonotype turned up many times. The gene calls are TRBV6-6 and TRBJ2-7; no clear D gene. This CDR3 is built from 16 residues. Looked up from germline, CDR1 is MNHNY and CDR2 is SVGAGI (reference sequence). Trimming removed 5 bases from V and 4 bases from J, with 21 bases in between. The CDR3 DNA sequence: TGTGCCAGCAGTCCGCCCTTAGGGCGCCCCCGTTACGAGCAGTACTTC. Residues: CASSPPLGRPRYEQYF.

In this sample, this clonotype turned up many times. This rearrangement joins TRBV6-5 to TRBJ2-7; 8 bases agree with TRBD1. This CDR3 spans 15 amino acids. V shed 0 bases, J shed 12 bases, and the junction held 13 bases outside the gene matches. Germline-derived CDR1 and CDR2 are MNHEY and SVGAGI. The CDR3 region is CASSYSGRGRKVMYF. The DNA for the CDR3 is TGTGCCAGCAGTTACTCAGGCAGGGGGCGAAAGGTTATGTACTTC.

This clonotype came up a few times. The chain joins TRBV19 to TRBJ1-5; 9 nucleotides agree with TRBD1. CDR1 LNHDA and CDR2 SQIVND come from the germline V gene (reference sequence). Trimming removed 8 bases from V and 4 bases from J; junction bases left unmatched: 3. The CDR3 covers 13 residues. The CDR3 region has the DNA TGTGCCAGTCGGGACAGGGAGAATCAGCCCCAGCATTTT. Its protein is CASRDRENQPQHF.

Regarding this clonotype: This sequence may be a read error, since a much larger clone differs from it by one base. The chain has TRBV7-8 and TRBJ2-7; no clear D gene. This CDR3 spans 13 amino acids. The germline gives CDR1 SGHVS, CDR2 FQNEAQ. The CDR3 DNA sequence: TGTGCCAGCAGCTTAGTTGGTAGCTACGAGCAGTGCTTC. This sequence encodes CASSLVGSYEQCF.

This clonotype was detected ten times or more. The CDR3 loop is CASSLRTSGLFF. The CDR3 DNA is TGTGCCAGCAGCCTCCGGACTAGCGGACTGTTCTTC. The J gene is TRBJ2-1, the V gene TRBV7-8, with 10 bases identical to TRBD2. Germline CDR1 is SGHVS and CDR2 is FQNEAQ. The CDR3 runs to 12 residues. After removal of 5 bases from V and 15 bases from J, the junction contained 7 bases not matched to a gene. Based on the CDR3 plus reference TRBV7-8 and TRBJ2-1, the full variable domain is GAGVSQSPRYKVAKRGQDVALRCDPISGHVSLFWYQQALGQGPEFLTYFQNEAQLDKSGLPSDRFFAERPEGSVSTLKIQRTQQEDSAVYLCASSLRTSGLFFGPGTRLTVL.

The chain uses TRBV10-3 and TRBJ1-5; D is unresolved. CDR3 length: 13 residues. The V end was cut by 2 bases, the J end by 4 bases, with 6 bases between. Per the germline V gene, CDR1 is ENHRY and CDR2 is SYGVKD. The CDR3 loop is CAISEHENQPQHF. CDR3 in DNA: TGTGCCATCAGTGAGCACGAGAATCAGCCCCAGCATTTT.

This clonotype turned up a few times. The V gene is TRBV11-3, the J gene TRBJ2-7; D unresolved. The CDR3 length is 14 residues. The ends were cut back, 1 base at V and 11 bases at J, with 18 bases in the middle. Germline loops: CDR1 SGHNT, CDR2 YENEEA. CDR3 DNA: TGTGCCAGCAGCTTAGCCGAGCCATCCAATGGGAAGTACTTC. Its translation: CASSLAEPSNGKYF.